This T cell receptor (beta chain) was identified in a study of T cells in tuberculosis. Study-wide results and caveats: Selection depended on which cryopreserved specimens were available. GEM motif frequencies gave around 67% accuracy; the GMM repertoire gave roughly 90%.

The data were produced by immunoSEQ multiplex PCR, yet TCRdb's version contains in-frame clones alone and is incomplete. The sample carries about 53,000 clones, around 96% recorded once. The time point: new active TB diagnosis, blood taken before or within 7 days of starting treatment. Confirmation came from sputum smear and/or culture positivity for M. tuberculosis. Each donor contributed 90,000 to 100,000 T cells on average, unsorted. Germline values: CDR1 GTSNPN, CDR2 SVGIG (reference sequence). The ends lost 2 bases at V and 2 bases at J; junction bases unmatched: 8. The CDR3 is 16 residues long. Concerning this clone itself: The target antigen is unknown.

This receptor was obtained from an adult with tuberculosis. This specimen was PBMCs, taken at tuberculosis diagnosis. V is TRBV30 and J is TRBJ2-3; 9 nucleotides match TRBD2. This CDR3 reads CAWSPGTSSSTDTQYF. CDR3 DNA sequence: TGTGCCTGGAGTCCCGGGACTAGCTCTTCCACAGATACGCAGTATTTT.